The present entry profiles one T cell receptor (beta chain) with its context. V lost 7 bases and J lost 0, with 10 bases in between. CDR1 and CDR2 from the germline V gene are MDHEN and SYDVKM. This CDR3 region has 14 residues. The record originates from a study of OX40 agonist ivuxolimab in advanced cancers. Turning to the study itself: Enrolled patients in dose escalation had cancers that were hepatocellular carcinoma, melanoma, renal cell or head and neck cancer.

Sequenced by immunoSEQ multiplex PCR; TCRdb stores in-frame clones only, minus some. The sample records 92,000 or so clones, approximately 90% being singletons. Autoimmune disease history or systemic immunosuppression led to patients being barred. The chain employs TRBV28 and TRBJ2-1; D gene ambiguous. The TCR sequence derives from an adult with an advanced solid tumor such as melanoma, head and neck, liver or kidney cancer. Here the sequenced sample was CD4+ or CD8+ T cells sorted from blood, taken in a trial of the OX40 agonist ivuxolimab. CDR3 DNA: TGTGCCAGCACCAGGCTTAGCTCCTACAATGAGCAGTTCTTC. The encoded protein is CASTRLSSYNEQFF.